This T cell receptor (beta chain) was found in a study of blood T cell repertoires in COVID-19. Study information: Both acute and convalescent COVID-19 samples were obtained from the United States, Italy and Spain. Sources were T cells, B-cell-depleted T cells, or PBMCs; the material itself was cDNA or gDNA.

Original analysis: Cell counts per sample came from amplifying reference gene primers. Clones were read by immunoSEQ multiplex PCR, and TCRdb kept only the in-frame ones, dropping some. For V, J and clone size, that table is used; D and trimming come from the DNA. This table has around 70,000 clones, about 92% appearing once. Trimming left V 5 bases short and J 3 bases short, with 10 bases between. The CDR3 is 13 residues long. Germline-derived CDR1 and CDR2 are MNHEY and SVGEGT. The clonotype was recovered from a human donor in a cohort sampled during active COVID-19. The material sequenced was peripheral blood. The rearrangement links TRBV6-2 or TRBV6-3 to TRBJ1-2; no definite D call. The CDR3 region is CASSPSRDYGYTF. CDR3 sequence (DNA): TGTGCCAGCAGTCCATCGAGAGACTATGGCTACACCTTC.